This TCR beta chain was sequenced in a study of PD-1 blockade in classical Hodgkin lymphoma. Findings and caveats of the study: Relapsed/refractory patients reportedly had lower baseline diversity than newly diagnosed patients.

This clone has just one count. Its specificity is not known. No patient escaped relapse after autologous stem cell transplantation, and brentuximab vedotin exposure varied. CD8+ T cells were isolated from thawed PBMCs by magnetic negative selection. The CDR3 sequence is 18 residues long. Trimming at V came to 0 bases and at J to 0 bases, leaving 6 bases not matched to a gene. Germline V lookup: CDR1 LGHNA, CDR2 YNFKEQ. Assay: immunoSEQ multiplex PCR; the TCRdb copy retains only in-frame clones and omits some. This sample yields some 900 clones, of which about 80% are seen a single time; around a third belongs to the top ten.

The chain joins TRBV4-2 to TRBJ2-7, with 12 bases lining up with TRBD2. The TCR sequence derives from a human donor with classical Hodgkin lymphoma. Sequenced material: CD8+ T cells from blood, taken at baseline. The CDR3 nucleotides are TGTGCCAGCAGCCAAGATCCCCTAGCGGGAGGGCCCTCCTACGAGCAGTACTTC. Translation: CASSQDPLAGGPSYEQYF.